This T cell receptor beta chain was documented in a study of human T cells and chemical hapten exposure. For the study at large: Across samples, TCR yields varied, mostly owing to small differences in pooled library volumes.

Germline V gene lookup returns CDR1 ENHRY and CDR2 SYGVKD. Between the trimmed V and J ends, which lost 8 bases and 0 bases, there was a span of 2 bases. This CDR3 comprises 11 residues. Library construction involved attaching unique molecular identifiers to individual cDNA molecules, which allowed quantitative, reproducible TCR counting. Under the authors' procedure: Sample TCR counts, which ranged from roughly 23,224 to 750,000, had a median of about 100,000. TCRdb itself ran the 5' RACE reads through MiXCR, one entry per CDR3 protein. The V and J calls reflect TCRdb's pipeline rather than the authors' work. The data contain around 100,000 distinct CDR3 sequences, approximately 20% of them singletons. The authors' total RNA extraction used unfractionated whole blood. Study-wide results and limits: DPC sensitization produced no change in TCRs with frequency above 1 in 1000.

Note on this clonotype: Its target is not known.

The J gene is TRBJ1-5, the V gene TRBV10-3, with unresolved D. This TCR came from a human donor in good health. The CDR3 loop is CAIGSNQPQHF. As DNA, the CDR3 is TGTGCCATCGGTAGCAATCAGCCCCAGCATTTT.